The present entry profiles one T cell receptor (beta chain) with its context. Its antigen is as yet unknown. The data originate from a study of T cell responses to AZD1222 COVID-19 vaccine. Study summary: Analyses pooled second doses at about 4 or about 12 weeks. Overall study findings and caveats: At study baseline, merely more than 5 AZD1222 recipients were seropositive. After the peak T cell response, and only then, were repertoires sampled. The donor cohort was predominantly white British with a female majority, and clonal diversity may have been underestimated.

Germline V gene sequence: CDR1 KGHSH, CDR2 LQKENI. Trimming cost V 3 bases and J 0 bases, with 9 bases left between them. This CDR3 spans 14 amino acids. Generated by immunoSEQ multiplex PCR, the TCRdb table keeps only in-frame clones and is missing some. This table holds about 130,000 clones, approximately 90% found once. Here the sequenced sample was peripheral blood, taken on day 0 of AZD1222 vaccination. The clonotype originates from an adult in good health. This chain uses TRBV18 with TRBJ2-7; D may be TRBD1 (5 bases). The CDR3 region has the DNA TGTGCCAGCTCACCCCTTGACAGCTCCTACGAGCAGTACTTC. It encodes CASSPLDSSYEQYF.